This is a list of T cell receptor beta chains from one sample in a study of spatial heterogeneity in lung cancer. One entry per CDR3 protein, called by TCRdb with MiXCR from the 5' RACE reads. The table shows some 40,000 distinct CDR3 sequences, with about 5.2% occurring only once. The source was PBMCs, collected at surgery. Receptors originate from a female donor with early-stage non-small cell lung cancer. Each CDR3 is given with its conserved first and last residue. The size field is filled for only some rows; it gives once, few, many or a size class.

size	V	J	CDR3
many	TRBV10-3	TRBJ2-1	CAISESGQGSYNEQFF
many	TRBV12-3/TRBV12-4	TRBJ2-2	CASSFFAGNTGELFF
many	TRBV20-1	TRBJ1-5	CSAPGLGSRDSQPQHF
few	TRBV7-6	TRBJ2-1	CASSLVSGGRTYNEQFF
many	TRBV20-1	TRBJ1-2	CSARDRQGTGGYTF
many	TRBV27	TRBJ2-1	CATSGLAGNEQFF
many	TRBV20-1	TRBJ2-5	CSLQLAAETQYF
many	TRBV7-9	TRBJ1-2	CASSLGFRSYGYTF
many	TRBV5-1	TRBJ1-1	CASSLDYRGLAEAFF
NA	TRBV28	TRBJ1-1	CASSTPPGDTEAFF
many	TRBV3-1	TRBJ1-1	CASSQDWIGGRAFF
NA	TRBV19	TRBJ1-5	CASSIDHSDGGGQQPQHF
NA	TRBV5-6	TRBJ1-1	CASSFALGTEAFF
many	TRBV6-2/TRBV6-3	TRBJ2-3	CASSYLGRQGSIPDTQYF
few	TRBV28	TRBJ2-7	CASSLTGNYEQYF
few	TRBV6-1	TRBJ1-6	CASSESSYNSPLHF
many	TRBV5-5	TRBJ2-7	CASSLDGPGATYEQYF
many	TRBV4-3	TRBJ1-2	CASSQSEGGDYGYTF
NA	TRBV11-2	TRBJ2-7	CASRDIKSPYEQYF
many	TRBV11-2	TRBJ1-6	CASSYRVLESPLHF
many	TRBV9	TRBJ1-6	CASSVLKKDSPLHF
few	TRBV15	TRBJ2-7	CATSREAAGPHEQYF
many	TRBV21-1	TRBJ2-7	CASSNGRGATYEQYF
medium-sized	TRBV11-2	TRBJ1-6	CASSRDRGLYNSPLHF
many	TRBV29-1	TRBJ1-2	CSVETRDDGYTF
many	TRBV9	TRBJ1-3	CASSVASGNTIYF
few	TRBV15	TRBJ1-2	CATSRDREGVNYGYTF
many	TRBV24-1	TRBJ1-2	CATSEYGFGGYTF
many	TRBV9	TRBJ2-7	CASSVGEIYEQYF
many	TRBV6-1	TRBJ1-2	CASSGTAFYGYTF
many	TRBV9	TRBJ1-1	CASSANGDRNTEAFF
many	TRBV7-3	TRBJ2-1	CASSLAARSYNEQFF
many	TRBV7-2	TRBJ2-7	CASSLSGQTYEQYF
NA	TRBV7-3	TRBJ2-7	CASSLITGAYTYEQYF
many	TRBV12-3/TRBV12-4	TRBJ2-7	CASSPFEGAPYEQYF
many	TRBV4-1	TRBJ1-5	CASSQVEGGNQPQHF
few	TRBV4-1	TRBJ2-5	CASSGGAVQGETQYF
many	TRBV10-1	TRBJ1-5	CASSELGDQPQHF
many	TRBV28	TRBJ2-5	CASSPLGLTGETQYF
many	TRBV27	TRBJ1-1	CASSLQAANTEAFF
few	TRBV20-1	TRBJ1-6	CSARQGINNSPLHF
many	TRBV12-3/TRBV12-4	TRBJ2-1	CASSLDNEQFF
many	TRBV27	TRBJ1-1	CASRIKFGFLNTEAFF